This T cell receptor beta chain emerged from a study of identical twins. Regarding the study as a whole: Conclusions rested on cross-sectional statistics rather than following the same donors. In beta out-of-frame sequences, the excess sharing between twins was weaker.

CDR1 SGHTA and CDR2 FQGNSA come from the germline V gene. There are 15 residues in the CDR3. V trimming: 5 bases; J trimming: 5 bases; junction bases outside the gene matches: 4. TCRdb re-called the 5' RACE reads through MiXCR, storing one row per CDR3 protein. The sample includes about 720,000 distinct CDR3 sequences, 15% to 20% of them seen just once. This clonotype showed up many times. Its antigen is currently unknown. The same sample was also studied in work on T cells expressing NK-cell markers.

This TCR was recovered from a young woman in good health. J is TRBJ2-1 and V is TRBV7-2; TRBD2 matches at 12 bases. The sample comprised PBMCs. The CDR3 reads CASSRTSGTHNEQFF. The DNA of the CDR3 is TGTGCCAGCAGCCGGACTAGCGGGACCCACAATGAGCAGTTCTTC.